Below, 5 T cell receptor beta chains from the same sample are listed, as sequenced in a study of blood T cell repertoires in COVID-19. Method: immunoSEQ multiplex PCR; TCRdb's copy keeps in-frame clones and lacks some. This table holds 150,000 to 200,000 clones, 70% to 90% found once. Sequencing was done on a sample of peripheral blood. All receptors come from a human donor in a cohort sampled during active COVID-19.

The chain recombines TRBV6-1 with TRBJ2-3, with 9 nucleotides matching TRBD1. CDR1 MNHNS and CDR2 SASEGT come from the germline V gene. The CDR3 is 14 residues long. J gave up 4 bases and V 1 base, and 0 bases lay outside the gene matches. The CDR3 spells CASSEGQGADTQYF. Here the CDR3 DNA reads TGTGCCAGCAGTGAAGGACAGGGGGCAGATACGCAGTATTTT.

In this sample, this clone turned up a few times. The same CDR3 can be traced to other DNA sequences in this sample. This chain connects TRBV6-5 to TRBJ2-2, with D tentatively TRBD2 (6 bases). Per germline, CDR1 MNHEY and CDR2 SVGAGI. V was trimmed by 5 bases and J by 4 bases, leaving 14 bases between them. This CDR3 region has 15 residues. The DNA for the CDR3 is TGTGCCAGCAGTCAAAACGGGGGTCTCACCGGGGAGCTGTTTTTT. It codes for CASSQNGGLTGELFF.

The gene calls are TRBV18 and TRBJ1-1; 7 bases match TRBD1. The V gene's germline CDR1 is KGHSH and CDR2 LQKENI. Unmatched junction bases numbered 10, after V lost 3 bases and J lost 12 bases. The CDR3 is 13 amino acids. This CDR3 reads CASSPTDRLNSFF. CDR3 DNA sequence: TGTGCCAGCTCACCCACGGACAGGTTAAATTCTTTCTTT.

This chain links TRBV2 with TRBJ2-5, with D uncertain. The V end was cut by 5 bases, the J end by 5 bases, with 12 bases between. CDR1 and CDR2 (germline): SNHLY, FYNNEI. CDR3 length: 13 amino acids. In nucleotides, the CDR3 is TGTGCCAGCAGTTCCGACCCGAGGGAGACCCAGTACTTC. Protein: CASSSDPRETQYF.

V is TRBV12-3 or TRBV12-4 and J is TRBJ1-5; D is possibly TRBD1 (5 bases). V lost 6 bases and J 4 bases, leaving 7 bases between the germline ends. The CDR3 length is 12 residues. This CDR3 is CASRRQNQPQHF. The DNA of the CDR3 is TGTGCCAGCAGGCGACAGAATCAGCCCCAGCATTTT.